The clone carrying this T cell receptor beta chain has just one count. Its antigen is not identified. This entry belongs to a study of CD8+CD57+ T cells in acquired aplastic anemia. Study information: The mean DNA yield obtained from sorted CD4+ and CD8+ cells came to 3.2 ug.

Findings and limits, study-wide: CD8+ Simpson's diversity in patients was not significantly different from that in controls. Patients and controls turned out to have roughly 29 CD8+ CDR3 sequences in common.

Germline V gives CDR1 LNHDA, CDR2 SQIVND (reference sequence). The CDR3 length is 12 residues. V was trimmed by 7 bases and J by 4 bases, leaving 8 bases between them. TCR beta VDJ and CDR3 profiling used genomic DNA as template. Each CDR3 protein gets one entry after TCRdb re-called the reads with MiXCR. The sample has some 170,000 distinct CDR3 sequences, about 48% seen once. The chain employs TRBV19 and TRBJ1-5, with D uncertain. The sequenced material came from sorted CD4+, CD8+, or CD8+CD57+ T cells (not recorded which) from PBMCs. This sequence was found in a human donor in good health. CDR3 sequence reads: CASNRVNQPQHF. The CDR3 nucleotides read TGTGCCAGTAATCGGGTTAATCAGCCCCAGCATTTT.